These T cell receptor beta chains were read from a single sample in a study of blood T cell repertoires in COVID-19. Generated by immunoSEQ multiplex PCR, the TCRdb table keeps only in-frame clones and is missing some. The sample yields around 200,000 clones, less than 90% seen once. The sample was peripheral blood. The origin of the receptors is a woman between 35 and 50 years old with acute or convalescent COVID-19. Each CDR3 is given with its conserved first and last residue. The order of the fields is clone size, D gene, V gene, J gene, CDR3 protein, CDR3 DNA. D genes are given only for firm matches. Rows give clone size only sometimes, using once, few, many, or a class for an expanded clone.

clone size: NA; D gene: TRBD1; V gene: TRBV7-2; J gene: TRBJ2-1; CDR3 protein: CASSFSGTGVPEQFF; CDR3 DNA: TGTGCCAGCAGCTTTTCCGGGACAGGGGTGCCTGAGCAGTTCTTC
clone size: once; D gene: TRBD1; V gene: TRBV6-5; J gene: TRBJ1-5; CDR3 protein: CASSWGTDNQPQHF; CDR3 DNA: TGTGCCAGCAGTTGGGGGACAGACAATCAGCCCCAGCATTTT
clone size: NA; D gene: NA; V gene: TRBV7-9; J gene: TRBJ2-7; CDR3 protein: CASSLGWSGTQQYF; CDR3 DNA: TGTGCCAGCAGCCTAGGGTGGTCAGGTACACAGCAGTACTTC
clone size: NA; D gene: NA; V gene: TRBV7-2; J gene: TRBJ2-3; CDR3 protein: CASSSLGVDTQYF; CDR3 DNA: TGTGCCAGCAGCTCCCTCGGTGTAGATACGCAGTATTTT
clone size: NA; D gene: NA; V gene: TRBV4-2; J gene: TRBJ2-6; CDR3 protein: CASSQERAAWANVLTF; CDR3 DNA: TGTGCCAGCAGCCAGGAGAGAGCGGCCTGGGCCAACGTCCTGACTTTC
clone size: few; D gene: TRBD1; V gene: TRBV5-4; J gene: TRBJ1-2; CDR3 protein: CASTGQALGGYTF; CDR3 DNA: TGTGCCAGCACGGGACAGGCCCTCGGTGGCTACACCTTC
clone size: NA; D gene: TRBD2; V gene: TRBV4-2; J gene: TRBJ2-7; CDR3 protein: CASGGLIGGEQYF; CDR3 DNA: TGTGCCAGCGGGGGACTAATTGGTGGCGAGCAGTACTTC
clone size: NA; D gene: NA; V gene: TRBV7-2; J gene: TRBJ2-7; CDR3 protein: CASSRQLVTYEQYF; CDR3 DNA: TGTGCCAGCAGCCGCCAGTTGGTGACCTACGAGCAGTACTTC
clone size: NA; D gene: TRBD2; V gene: TRBV10-1; J gene: TRBJ2-7; CDR3 protein: CASKSGLADSYEQYF; CDR3 DNA: TGCGCCAGCAAATCGGGACTAGCGGACTCCTACGAGCAGTACTTC
clone size: NA; D gene: NA; V gene: TRBV10-1; J gene: TRBJ2-5; CDR3 protein: CASSDSGSQETQYF; CDR3 DNA: TGCGCCAGCAGTGATTCCGGGAGCCAAGAGACCCAGTACTTC
clone size: NA; D gene: NA; V gene: TRBV3-1/TRBV3-2; J gene: TRBJ1-4; CDR3 protein: CASSQSSSRGEKLFF; CDR3 DNA: TGTGCCAGCAGCCAGAGTTCATCCCGGGGTGAAAAACTGTTTTTT
clone size: NA; D gene: NA; V gene: TRBV10-3; J gene: TRBJ1-4; CDR3 protein: CAISESIVRRSKEKLFF; CDR3 DNA: TGTGCCATCAGTGAGTCGATTGTGAGACGGAGTAAAGAAAAACTGTTTTTT
clone size: once; D gene: NA; V gene: TRBV14; J gene: TRBJ2-2; CDR3 protein: CASSQPRNTGELFF; CDR3 DNA: TGTGCCAGCAGCCAGCCCAGAAACACCGGGGAGCTGTTTTTT
clone size: NA; D gene: TRBD1; V gene: TRBV6-5; J gene: TRBJ1-2; CDR3 protein: CASRGTGLGFGYTF; CDR3 DNA: TGTGCCAGCAGGGGGACAGGGTTAGGTTTTGGCTACACCTTC
clone size: NA; D gene: NA; V gene: TRBV18; J gene: TRBJ1-3; CDR3 protein: CASSPLREAGNTIYF; CDR3 DNA: TGTGCCAGCTCACCACTCAGGGAAGCTGGAAACACCATATATTTT
clone size: NA; D gene: NA; V gene: TRBV28; J gene: TRBJ2-1; CDR3 protein: CASSSIRLGIGNEQFF; CDR3 DNA: TGTGCCAGCAGTTCAATACGACTAGGGATAGGCAATGAGCAGTTCTTC
clone size: NA; D gene: TRBD1; V gene: TRBV4-2; J gene: TRBJ1-1; CDR3 protein: CASSHPGTGGTEAFF; CDR3 DNA: TGTGCCAGCAGCCATCCTGGAACAGGGGGTACTGAAGCTTTCTTT
clone size: NA; D gene: NA; V gene: TRBV5-6; J gene: TRBJ1-6; CDR3 protein: CASRKQGNNSPLHF; CDR3 DNA: TGTGCCAGCAGAAAACAGGGAAATAATTCACCCCTCCACTTT
clone size: NA; D gene: TRBD1; V gene: TRBV30; J gene: TRBJ2-7; CDR3 protein: CAWVPGQLLSSYEQYF; CDR3 DNA: TGTGCCTGGGTACCGGGACAGCTTCTTTCCTCCTACGAGCAGTACTTC
clone size: NA; D gene: TRBD2; V gene: TRBV6-6; J gene: TRBJ2-7; CDR3 protein: CASSYSPSGTYEQYF; CDR3 DNA: TGTGCCAGCAGTTACTCCCCTAGCGGCACCTACGAGCAGTACTTC
clone size: NA; D gene: TRBD2; V gene: TRBV6-6; J gene: TRBJ2-3; CDR3 protein: CASSYSSGTADTQYF; CDR3 DNA: TGTGCCAGCAGTTACTCTAGCGGGACGGCAGATACGCAGTATTTT
clone size: once; D gene: TRBD2; V gene: TRBV5-1; J gene: TRBJ2-7; CDR3 protein: CASSPPSSGGPPEQYF; CDR3 DNA: TGCGCCAGCAGCCCCCCTTCTAGCGGGGGGCCTCCCGAGCAGTACTTC
clone size: NA; D gene: NA; V gene: TRBV6-5; J gene: TRBJ1-2; CDR3 protein: CASSNPAGGDYGYTF; CDR3 DNA: TGTGCCAGCAGCAACCCCGCGGGCGGGGACTATGGCTACACCTTC
clone size: once; D gene: TRBD2; V gene: TRBV7-2; J gene: TRBJ2-3; CDR3 protein: CASSLTGIAGAPDTQYF; CDR3 DNA: TGTGCCAGCAGCTTGACGGGGATAGCGGGGGCCCCAGATACGCAGTATTTT
clone size: NA; D gene: NA; V gene: TRBV19; J gene: TRBJ1-2; CDR3 protein: CASSRERNYGYTF; CDR3 DNA: TGTGCCAGTAGTCGGGAGAGAAACTATGGCTACACCTTC
clone size: NA; D gene: TRBD1; V gene: TRBV3-1/TRBV3-2; J gene: TRBJ1-4; CDR3 protein: CASSQGDRGGLFF; CDR3 DNA: TGTGCCAGCAGCCAAGGGGACAGGGGAGGGCTGTTTTTT
clone size: NA; D gene: NA; V gene: TRBV7-2; J gene: TRBJ1-1; CDR3 protein: CASSPRFTEAFF; CDR3 DNA: TGTGCCAGCAGCCCCCGGTTCACTGAAGCTTTCTTT
clone size: NA; D gene: NA; V gene: TRBV11-2; J gene: TRBJ1-5; CDR3 protein: CASSLTGDQPQHF; CDR3 DNA: TGTGCCAGCAGCCTGACGGGGGATCAGCCCCAGCATTTT
clone size: NA; D gene: NA; V gene: TRBV10-1; J gene: TRBJ1-6; CDR3 protein: CASRAQGFYVPIDSPLHF; CDR3 DNA: TGCGCCAGCAGGGCCCAGGGGTTTTACGTCCCGATTGATTCACCCCTCCACTTT
clone size: NA; D gene: NA; V gene: TRBV5-8; J gene: TRBJ1-4; CDR3 protein: CASSLASSGGPAGEKLFF; CDR3 DNA: TGTGCCAGCAGCTTGGCCAGTTCCGGCGGCCCGGCCGGGGAAAAACTGTTTTTT
clone size: once; D gene: TRBD1; V gene: TRBV15; J gene: TRBJ1-2; CDR3 protein: CATSRRTGADGYTF; CDR3 DNA: TGTGCCACCAGCAGAAGAACAGGGGCGGATGGCTACACCTTC
clone size: NA; D gene: NA; V gene: TRBV21-1; J gene: TRBJ2-1; CDR3 protein: CASSLPSGQGVRDEQFF; CDR3 DNA: TGTGCCAGCAGCCTGCCAAGCGGACAGGGGGTTCGGGATGAGCAGTTCTTC
clone size: NA; D gene: TRBD1; V gene: TRBV25-1; J gene: TRBJ1-1; CDR3 protein: CASSESRQGAHTEAFF; CDR3 DNA: TGTGCCAGCAGTGAGTCACGACAGGGAGCGCACACTGAAGCTTTCTTT
clone size: NA; D gene: TRBD2; V gene: TRBV6-5; J gene: TRBJ2-2; CDR3 protein: CASTGAGVTGELFF; CDR3 DNA: TGTGCCAGCACCGGGGCGGGGGTCACCGGGGAGCTGTTTTTT
clone size: NA; D gene: TRBD2; V gene: TRBV5-1; J gene: TRBJ2-1; CDR3 protein: CASSLTSGTYNEQFF; CDR3 DNA: TGCGCCAGCAGCCTCACTAGCGGTACCTACAATGAGCAGTTCTTC
clone size: NA; D gene: NA; V gene: TRBV14; J gene: TRBJ2-7; CDR3 protein: CASSLDISYEQYF; CDR3 DNA: TGTGCCAGCAGCCTGGACATCTCCTACGAGCAGTACTTC
clone size: NA; D gene: NA; V gene: TRBV18; J gene: TRBJ1-6; CDR3 protein: CASSPAQGGSPLHF; CDR3 DNA: TGTGCCAGCTCACCAGCCCAGGGTGGGTCACCCCTCCACTTT
clone size: NA; D gene: NA; V gene: TRBV28; J gene: TRBJ1-1; CDR3 protein: CASSLWSTEAFF; CDR3 DNA: TGTGCCAGCAGTTTATGGTCAACTGAAGCTTTCTTT
clone size: NA; D gene: NA; V gene: TRBV14; J gene: TRBJ2-6; CDR3 protein: CASSQAGGWANVLTF; CDR3 DNA: TGTGCCAGCAGCCAGGCTGGTGGCTGGGCCAACGTCCTGACTTTC
clone size: few; D gene: NA; V gene: TRBV19; J gene: TRBJ2-5; CDR3 protein: CASSPGRRGETQYF; CDR3 DNA: TGTGCCAGTAGTCCTGGGCGGAGGGGAGAGACCCAGTACTTC
clone size: NA; D gene: NA; V gene: TRBV27; J gene: TRBJ2-7; CDR3 protein: CASSPRQESYEQYF; CDR3 DNA: TGTGCCAGCAGTCCCCGACAGGAAAGCTACGAGCAGTACTTC
clone size: NA; D gene: TRBD2; V gene: TRBV12-3/TRBV12-4; J gene: TRBJ2-1; CDR3 protein: CASSSTSGAEQFF; CDR3 DNA: TGTGCCAGCAGTTCGACTAGCGGGGCTGAGCAGTTCTTC
clone size: NA; D gene: TRBD2; V gene: TRBV28; J gene: TRBJ2-1; CDR3 protein: CASSSLAGGYNEQFF; CDR3 DNA: TGTGCCAGCAGCTCTCTAGCGGGAGGTTACAATGAGCAGTTCTTC
clone size: NA; D gene: NA; V gene: TRBV6-5; J gene: TRBJ2-3; CDR3 protein: CASSYTGRGTDTQYF; CDR3 DNA: TGTGCCAGCAGTTACACTGGGAGAGGCACAGATACGCAGTATTTT
clone size: once; D gene: NA; V gene: TRBV18; J gene: TRBJ2-5; CDR3 protein: CASSTTGETQYF; CDR3 DNA: TGTGCCAGCTCTACCACAGGGGAGACCCAGTACTTC
clone size: NA; D gene: NA; V gene: TRBV24-1; J gene: TRBJ1-5; CDR3 protein: CATSDRRTGLGQPQHF; CDR3 DNA: TGTGCCACCAGTGACCGAAGAACAGGGTTGGGCCAGCCCCAGCATTTT
clone size: NA; D gene: NA; V gene: TRBV6-5; J gene: TRBJ2-3; CDR3 protein: CASRLTASTDTQYF; CDR3 DNA: TGTGCCAGCAGGTTGACAGCTAGCACAGATACGCAGTATTTT
clone size: NA; D gene: TRBD1; V gene: TRBV5-1; J gene: TRBJ2-7; CDR3 protein: CASSLGRGQGERSYEQYF; CDR3 DNA: TGCGCCAGCAGCTTAGGTAGAGGCCAGGGGGAGAGGTCCTACGAGCAGTACTTC
clone size: NA; D gene: TRBD1; V gene: TRBV18; J gene: TRBJ1-6; CDR3 protein: CASSPGQGESPLHF; CDR3 DNA: TGTGCCAGCTCACCGGGACAGGGGGAATCACCCCTCCACTTT
clone size: NA; D gene: TRBD2; V gene: TRBV30; J gene: TRBJ2-1; CDR3 protein: CAWSSVAGVNEQFF; CDR3 DNA: TGTGCCTGGAGTTCGGTAGCGGGAGTAAATGAGCAGTTCTTC
clone size: NA; D gene: NA; V gene: TRBV9; J gene: TRBJ1-3; CDR3 protein: CASSPRGASGNTIYF; CDR3 DNA: TGTGCCAGCAGCCCGCGGGGGGCCTCTGGAAACACCATATATTTT
clone size: NA; D gene: NA; V gene: TRBV10-3; J gene: TRBJ2-2; CDR3 protein: CAIRGTNTGELFF; CDR3 DNA: TGTGCCATCAGAGGGACTAACACCGGGGAGCTGTTTTTT
clone size: NA; D gene: NA; V gene: TRBV27; J gene: TRBJ1-1; CDR3 protein: CASSLEWSGTEAFF; CDR3 DNA: TGTGCCAGCAGTTTGGAATGGAGTGGGACTGAAGCTTTCTTT
clone size: NA; D gene: TRBD2; V gene: TRBV7-8; J gene: TRBJ2-7; CDR3 protein: CASSSPETSGSYEQYF; CDR3 DNA: TGTGCCAGCAGCTCCCCCGAGACTAGCGGGAGCTACGAGCAGTACTTC
clone size: NA; D gene: TRBD1; V gene: TRBV28; J gene: TRBJ1-2; CDR3 protein: CASRGRTGYGYTF; CDR3 DNA: TGTGCCAGCAGGGGAAGGACAGGCTATGGCTACACCTTC
clone size: NA; D gene: NA; V gene: TRBV28; J gene: TRBJ1-6; CDR3 protein: CASSLGPGINSPLHF; CDR3 DNA: TGTGCCAGCAGTTTGGGTCCAGGGATCAATTCACCCCTCCACTTT
clone size: NA; D gene: NA; V gene: TRBV3-1/TRBV3-2; J gene: TRBJ2-7; CDR3 protein: CASSQGGLYEQYF; CDR3 DNA: TGTGCCAGCAGCCAAGGGGGACTGTACGAGCAGTACTTC
clone size: few; D gene: TRBD1; V gene: TRBV6-1; J gene: TRBJ1-2; CDR3 protein: CASSPQNRGSYGYTF; CDR3 DNA: TGTGCCAGCAGTCCCCAGAACAGGGGAAGCTATGGCTACACCTTC
clone size: NA; D gene: NA; V gene: TRBV5-6; J gene: TRBJ2-7; CDR3 protein: CASSWDRGTYEQYF; CDR3 DNA: TGTGCCAGCAGCTGGGACCGGGGGACCTACGAGCAGTACTTC